The TCR beta chain under discussion was sequenced for a study of T cell repertoires in cytomegalovirus infection (dated by TCRdb to between 2018 and 2020). Some background on the complete study: Peptide stimulations targeted recently identified HLA-C-restricted CMV epitopes, whose presentation resists viral immunomodulation, together with well-studied HLA-B-restricted epitopes. Donor HLA type was relevant to the analysis, because carriage of CMV infection together with the matching HLA type was indicated by public TCR beta signatures. On the study overall, not on this receptor specifically: In both this cohort and an independent roughly 330-donor cohort, the cumulative frequency of public TCR beta family members distinguished carriers of CMV infection plus the relevant HLA type. The ex vivo response was dominated by HLA-C-restricted CMV-specific TCR beta clonotypes, which also provided the single most frequent clonotype in two of eight donors.

In regard to this clonotype: Which antigen it targets is not known. No base qualities exist here, and no much larger clone lies one base off it.

Sequencing was performed on an Illumina HiSeq 1500. The raw public data were reprocessed by TCRdb itself: fastp quality trimming at Q25, MiXCR clonotype calling, in-frame beta chains only. Each CDR3 protein appears once, grouped with its most common genes and DNA. In all, the sample holds approximately 770,000 distinct CDR3 sequences, and about 27% of those were seen once. The top ten clonotypes cover around 13% of the sample. The treatment or condition label of this sample denotes: in vitro stimulation with specific CMV peptide epitopes to enrich CMV-specific T cells. Trimming removed 6 bases from V and 2 bases from J; the gene matches leave 20 bases unexplained. Including cysteine and phenylalanine, the CDR3 has 19 amino acids. Of all the DNA, just the CDR3 is kept, 57 bases in frame from base 1. Per the germline V gene, ENHRY is the CDR1 and SYGVKD is the CDR2.

The receptor was isolated from a human donor in good health (CMV status not recorded). Some clones in this sample may be carry-over from other donors' samples. The source material was cultured CD8+ T cells from PBMCs, sampled from culture after CMV antigen stimulation. This receptor chain uses TRBV10-3 and TRBJ2-3; 7 nucleotides in the junction match TRBD2. The DNA sequence is as follows: TGTGCCATCAGCGGGGAGGGAGCTCGACGCGGGGCTTCCACAGATACGCAGTATTTT. Translated, it reads CAISGEGARRGASTDTQYF.